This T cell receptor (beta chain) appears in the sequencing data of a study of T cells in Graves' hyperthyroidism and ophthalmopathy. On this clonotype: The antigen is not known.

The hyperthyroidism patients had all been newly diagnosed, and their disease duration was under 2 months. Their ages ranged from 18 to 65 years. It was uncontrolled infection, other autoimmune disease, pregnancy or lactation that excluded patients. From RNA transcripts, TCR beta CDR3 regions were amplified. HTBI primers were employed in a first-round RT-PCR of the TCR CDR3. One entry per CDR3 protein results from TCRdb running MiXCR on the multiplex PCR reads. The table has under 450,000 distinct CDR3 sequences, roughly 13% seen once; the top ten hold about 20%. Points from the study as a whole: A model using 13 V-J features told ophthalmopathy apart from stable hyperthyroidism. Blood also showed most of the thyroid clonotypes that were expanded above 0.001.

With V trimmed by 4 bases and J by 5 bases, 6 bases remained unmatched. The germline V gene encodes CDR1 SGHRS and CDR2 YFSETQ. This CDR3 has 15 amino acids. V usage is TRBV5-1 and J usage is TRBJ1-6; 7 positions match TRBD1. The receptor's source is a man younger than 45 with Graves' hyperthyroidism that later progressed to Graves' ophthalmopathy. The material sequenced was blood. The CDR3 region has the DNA TGCGCCAGCAGCCGGACAGGAGGTAATAATTCACCCCTCCACTTT. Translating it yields CASSRTGGNNSPLHF.